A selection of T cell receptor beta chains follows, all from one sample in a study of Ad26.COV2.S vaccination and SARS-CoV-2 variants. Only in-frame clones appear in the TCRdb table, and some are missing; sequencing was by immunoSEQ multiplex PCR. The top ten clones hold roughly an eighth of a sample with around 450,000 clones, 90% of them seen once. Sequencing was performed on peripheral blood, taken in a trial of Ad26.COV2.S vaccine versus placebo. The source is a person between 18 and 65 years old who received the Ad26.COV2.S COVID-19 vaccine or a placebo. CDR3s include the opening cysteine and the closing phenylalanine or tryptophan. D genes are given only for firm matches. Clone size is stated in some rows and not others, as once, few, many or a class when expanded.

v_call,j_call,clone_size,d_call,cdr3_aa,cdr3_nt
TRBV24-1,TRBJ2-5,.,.,CATSGGGGDQETQYF,TGTGCCACCAGTGGGGGAGGTGGGGACCAAGAGACCCAGTACTTC
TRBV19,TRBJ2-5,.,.,CASRPLYQETQYF,TGTGCCAGTAGACCCTTGTACCAAGAGACCCAGTACTTC
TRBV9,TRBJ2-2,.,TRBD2,CASAIAAGGNNGELFF,TGTGCCAGCGCGATAGCAGCGGGAGGGAATAACGGGGAGCTGTTTTTT
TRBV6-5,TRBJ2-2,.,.,CASSYDRFDTGELFF,TGTGCCAGCAGTTACGACAGGTTCGACACCGGGGAGCTGTTTTTT
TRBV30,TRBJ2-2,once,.,CAWMPRGNTGELFF,TGTGCCTGGATGCCACGAGGGAACACCGGGGAGCTGTTTTTT
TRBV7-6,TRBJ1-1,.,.,CASSLGQGLSTEAFF,TGTGCCAGCAGCTTAGGGCAGGGGCTAAGCACTGAAGCTTTCTTT
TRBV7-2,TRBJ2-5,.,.,CASSFMSQETQYF,TGTGCCAGCAGCTTCATGAGCCAAGAGACCCAGTACTTC
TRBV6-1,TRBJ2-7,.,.,CASSEVWGQYF,TGTGCCAGCAGTGAAGTTTGGGGGCAGTACTTC
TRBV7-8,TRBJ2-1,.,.,CASSLVSMYEQFF,TGTGCCAGCAGCTTAGTTAGTATGTATGAGCAGTTCTTC
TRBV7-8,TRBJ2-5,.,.,CATGFQETQYF,TGTGCCACGGGATTCCAAGAGACCCAGTACTTC
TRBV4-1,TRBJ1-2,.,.,CASSQGPGWNYGYTF,TGCGCCAGCAGCCAAGGTCCAGGGTGGAACTATGGCTACACCTTC
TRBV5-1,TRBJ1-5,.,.,CASSPVPVTGNQPQHF,TGCGCCAGCAGCCCCGTTCCCGTTACAGGCAATCAGCCCCAGCATTTT
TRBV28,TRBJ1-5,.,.,CASSLGAVGDPPQHF,TGTGCCAGCAGTTTAGGGGCCGTCGGAGATCCGCCCCAGCATTTT
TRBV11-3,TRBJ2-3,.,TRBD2,CASSPRTSASTDTQYF,TGTGCCAGCAGCCCCAGGACTAGCGCAAGCACAGATACGCAGTATTTT
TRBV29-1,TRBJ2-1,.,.,CSVARQVRGNEQFF,TGCAGCGTTGCTCGTCAGGTCCGCGGCAATGAGCAGTTCTTC
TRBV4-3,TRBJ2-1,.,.,CASSREDRFGLLSSYNEQFF,TGCGCCAGCAGCCGAGAGGACAGATTTGGCCTTTTAAGCTCCTACAATGAGCAGTTCTTC
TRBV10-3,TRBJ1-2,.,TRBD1,CAISESTGGFVGYTF,TGTGCCATCAGTGAGTCGACAGGGGGTTTTGTTGGCTACACCTTC
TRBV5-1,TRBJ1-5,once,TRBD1,CASSLQGDQPQHF,TGCGCCAGCAGCTTGCAGGGGGATCAGCCCCAGCATTTT
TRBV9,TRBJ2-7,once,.,CASSGLSNEQYF,TGTGCCAGCAGCGGTTTGTCTAACGAGCAGTACTTC
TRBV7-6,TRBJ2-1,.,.,CASSLALARNNEQFF,TGTGCCAGCAGCTTAGCGCTCGCTAGAAACAATGAGCAGTTCTTC
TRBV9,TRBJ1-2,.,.,CASSPLGTLTFYGYTF,TGTGCCAGCAGCCCCTTAGGGACACTGACCTTCTATGGCTACACCTTC
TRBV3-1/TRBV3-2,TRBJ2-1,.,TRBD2,CASSQEWTTSGSVNEQFF,TGTGCCAGCAGCCAAGAATGGACGACTAGCGGGAGTGTGAATGAGCAGTTCTTC
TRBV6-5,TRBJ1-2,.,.,CASSYSWAQYGYTF,TGTGCCAGCAGTTACTCCTGGGCGCAGTATGGCTACACCTTC
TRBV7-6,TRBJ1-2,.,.,CASSDADSPNYGYTF,TGTGCCAGCAGCGACGCGGACTCCCCTAACTATGGCTACACCTTC
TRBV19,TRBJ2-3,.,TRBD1,CASSRQGASDTQYF,TGTGCCAGTTCTCGGCAGGGGGCCTCAGATACGCAGTATTTT
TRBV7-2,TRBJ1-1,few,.,CASSLFSRGTEAFF,TGTGCCAGCAGCTTATTTAGTCGAGGCACTGAAGCTTTCTTT